The 8 T cell receptor beta chains in this list originate from one sample, sequenced in a study of blood T cell repertoires in COVID-19. The table came from immunoSEQ multiplex PCR; TCRdb's copy has only in-frame clones and leaves some out. The sample lists around 190,000 clones, 81% seen once, with 11% in the top ten. The sample consisted of peripheral blood. These TCRs come from a woman aged 40 to 49 with COVID-19, enrolled during active disease.

This chain joins TRBV24-1 and TRBJ2-3; 10 nucleotides agree with TRBD2. This CDR3 is built from 18 residues. With 4 bases clipped from V and 5 bases from J, the junction kept 14 bases outside the gene matches. Germline V lookup: CDR1 KGHDR, CDR2 SFDVKD. In DNA form, the CDR3 reads TGTGCCACCAGTGACCCCAGCGGGAGGGGGGGGGCTATAGATACGCAGTATTTT. Translating it yields CATSDPSGRGGAIDTQYF.

In its sample, this clone was seen once. V and J are TRBV3-1 (or the pseudogene TRBV3-2) and TRBJ1-2; D perhaps matches TRBD1 (6 bases). The CDR3 is 15 residues long. Germline assignment: CDR1 LGHDT and CDR2 YNNKEL (reference sequence). The V and J ends lost 1 base and 8 bases respectively, with 17 bases between them. The DNA for the CDR3 is TGTGCCAGCAGCCAAGTTGGGGGCCTGGATCAGGGCTACACCTTC. Translated: CASSQVGGLDQGYTF.

This clone was observed once. The gene calls are TRBV28 and TRBJ1-3, with D possibly matching TRBD1 (6 bases). Germline V gene lookup returns CDR1 MDHEN and CDR2 SYDVKM. The CDR3 extends over 18 amino acids. V was shortened by 1 base and J by 0 bases, with 16 bases between the two germline ends. The DNA of the CDR3 is TGTGCCAGCAGTTTATTGGTGCCACAGGGAAACTCTGGAAACACCATATATTTT. Its translation is CASSLLVPQGNSGNTIYF.

This clone was observed a few times. The chain joins TRBV4-2 to TRBJ1-5; D ambiguous. The CDR3 spans 13 residues. Germline assignment: CDR1 LGHNA and CDR2 YNFKEQ. V was pared by 1 base and J by 7 bases, with 8 bases between. The CDR3 coding sequence is TGTGCCAGCAGCCAAGTAGGGAGCCAGCCCCAGCATTTT. Protein product: CASSQVGSQPQHF.

The V gene is TRBV7-9, the J gene TRBJ2-1, with D maybe TRBD1 (6 bases). The CDR3 is 14 residues long. Between the trimmed V and J ends, which lost 1 base and 8 bases, there was a span of 12 bases. Germline V gene data show CDR1 as SEHNR and CDR2 as FQNEAQ (reference sequence). CDR3 loop: CASSLGAGDDEQFF. The CDR3 DNA follows: TGTGCCAGCAGCTTAGGGGCAGGGGACGATGAGCAGTTCTTC.

In this sample, this clone turned up a few times. The chain combines TRBV28 with TRBJ2-3; D ambiguous. V lost 1 base and J 3 bases, leaving 8 bases between the germline ends. The CDR3 sequence is 14 residues long. CDR1 and CDR2 (germline): MDHEN, SYDVKM. The CDR3 bases are TGTGCCAGCAGTTTATCCCTTTTTACAGATACGCAGTATTTT. This sequence encodes CASSLSLFTDTQYF.

This clone appeared a few times. The chain carries TRBV6-5 and TRBJ1-1; tentative D call: TRBD1 (5 bases). Germline V gives CDR1 MNHEY, CDR2 SVGAGI. Deletions cut 2 bases from V and 4 bases from J, with 8 bases between. The CDR3 has 13 amino acids. CDR3 nucleotides: TGTGCCAGCAGTTACACGGGGGTCACTGAAGCTTTCTTT. This codes for CASSYTGVTEAFF.

The chain links TRBV6-6 to TRBJ2-3, with 7 bases that match TRBD1. This CDR3 is 19 amino acids long. The V gene's germline CDR1 is MNHNY and CDR2 SVGAGI (reference sequence). Unmatched junction bases numbered 20, after V lost 5 bases and J lost 3 bases. The CDR3 is CASSHAMIVEGALTDTQYF. In DNA form, the CDR3 reads TGTGCCAGCAGTCACGCGATGATCGTAGAGGGGGCGTTGACAGATACGCAGTATTTT.